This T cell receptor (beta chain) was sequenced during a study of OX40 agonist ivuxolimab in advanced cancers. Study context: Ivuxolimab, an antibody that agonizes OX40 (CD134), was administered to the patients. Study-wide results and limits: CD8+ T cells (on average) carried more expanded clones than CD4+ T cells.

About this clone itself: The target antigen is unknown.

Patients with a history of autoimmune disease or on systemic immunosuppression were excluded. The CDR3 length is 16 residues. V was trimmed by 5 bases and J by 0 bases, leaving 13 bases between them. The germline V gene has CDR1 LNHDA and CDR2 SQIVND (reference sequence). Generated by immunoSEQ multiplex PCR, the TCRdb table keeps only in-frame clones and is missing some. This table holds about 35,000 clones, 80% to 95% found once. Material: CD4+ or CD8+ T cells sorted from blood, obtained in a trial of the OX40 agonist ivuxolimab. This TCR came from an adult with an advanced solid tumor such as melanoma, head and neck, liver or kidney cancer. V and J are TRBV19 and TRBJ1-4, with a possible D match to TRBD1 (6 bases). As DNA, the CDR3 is TGTGCCAGTAGTCCCTGGACAGCTGCAACTAATGAAAAACTGTTTTTT. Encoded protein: CASSPWTAATNEKLFF.